This TCR beta chain derives from a study of T cell changes during pregnancy in multiple sclerosis. V lost 1 base and J lost 1, with 11 bases in between. CDR3 length equals 15 residues. Germline-derived CDR1 and CDR2 are SGHRS and YFSETQ. TCRdb keeps only in-frame clones here, not all; method: immunoSEQ multiplex PCR. There are 75,000 to 100,000 clones in the sample; just over 90% occur only once, and 0.7% to 0.9% lies in the top ten. The source is a female donor in good health, enrolled as a control in a pregnancy study. The rearrangement uses TRBV5-1 and TRBJ2-5; D gene unclear. The source material was peripheral blood, sampled in the second trimester of pregnancy. CDR3: CASSLRVGGQETQYF. The DNA for the CDR3 is TGCGCCAGCAGCTTGCGGGTAGGCGGCCAAGAGACCCAGTACTTC.